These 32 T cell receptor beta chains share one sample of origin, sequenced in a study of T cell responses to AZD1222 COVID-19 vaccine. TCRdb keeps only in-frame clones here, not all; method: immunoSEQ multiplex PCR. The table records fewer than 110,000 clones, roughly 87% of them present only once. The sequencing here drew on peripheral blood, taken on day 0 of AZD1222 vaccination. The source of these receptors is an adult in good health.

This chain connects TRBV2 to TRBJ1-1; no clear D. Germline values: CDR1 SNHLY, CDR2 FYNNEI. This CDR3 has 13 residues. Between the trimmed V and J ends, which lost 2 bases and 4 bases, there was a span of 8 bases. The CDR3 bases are TGTGCCAGCAGTGAACTACGGACCACTGAAGCTTTCTTT. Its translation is CASSELRTTEAFF.

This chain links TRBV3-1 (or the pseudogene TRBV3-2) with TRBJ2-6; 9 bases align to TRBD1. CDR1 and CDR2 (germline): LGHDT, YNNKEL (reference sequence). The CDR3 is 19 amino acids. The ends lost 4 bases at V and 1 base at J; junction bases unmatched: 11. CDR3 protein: CASSPRDRGALSGANVLTF. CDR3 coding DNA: TGTGCCAGCAGCCCTCGTGACAGGGGGGCCCTTTCTGGGGCCAACGTCCTGACTTTC.

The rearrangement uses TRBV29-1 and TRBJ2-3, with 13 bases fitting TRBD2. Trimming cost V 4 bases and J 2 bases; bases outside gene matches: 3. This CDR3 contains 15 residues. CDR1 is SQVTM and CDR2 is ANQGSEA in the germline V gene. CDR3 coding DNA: TGCAGCGTTGTGGGACTAGCGGGGTACACAGATACGCAGTATTTT. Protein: CSVVGLAGYTDTQYF.

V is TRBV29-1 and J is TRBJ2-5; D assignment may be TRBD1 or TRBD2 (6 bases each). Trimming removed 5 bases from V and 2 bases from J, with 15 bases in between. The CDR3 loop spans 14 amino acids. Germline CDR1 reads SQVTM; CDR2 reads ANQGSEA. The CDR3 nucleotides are TGCAGCGTTTGGGGGGCCGACCCACAAGAGACCCAGTACTTC. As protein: CSVWGADPQETQYF.

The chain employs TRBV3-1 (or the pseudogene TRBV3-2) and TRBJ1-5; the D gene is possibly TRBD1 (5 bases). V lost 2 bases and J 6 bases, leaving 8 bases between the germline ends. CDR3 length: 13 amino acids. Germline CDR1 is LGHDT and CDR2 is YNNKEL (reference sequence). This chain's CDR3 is CASSQRGGQPQHF. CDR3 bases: TGTGCCAGCAGCCAACGTGGGGGTCAGCCCCAGCATTTT.

CDR3 nucleotides: TGTGCCAGTAGTGAGCAGGGGTACATGAACACTGAAGCTTTCTTT. It yields the protein CASSEQGYMNTEAFF. V usage is TRBV19 and J usage is TRBJ1-1, with D possibly matching TRBD1 (6 bases). Germline-derived CDR1 and CDR2 are LNHDA and SQIVND (reference sequence). Trimming pared 5 bases from V and 0 bases from J, leaving 13 bases between. This CDR3 has 15 residues.

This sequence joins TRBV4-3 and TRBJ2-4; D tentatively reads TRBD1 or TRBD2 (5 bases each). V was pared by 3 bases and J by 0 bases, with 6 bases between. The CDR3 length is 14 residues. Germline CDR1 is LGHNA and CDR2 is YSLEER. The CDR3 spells CASSQGVAKNIQYF. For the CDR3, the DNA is TGCGCCAGCAGCCAGGGGGTAGCCAAAAACATTCAGTACTTC.

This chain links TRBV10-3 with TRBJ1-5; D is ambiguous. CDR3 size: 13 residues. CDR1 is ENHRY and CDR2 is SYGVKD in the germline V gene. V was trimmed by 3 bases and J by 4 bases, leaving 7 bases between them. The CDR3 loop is CAISDRLNQPQHF. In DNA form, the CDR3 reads TGTGCCATCAGTGACAGGCTTAATCAGCCCCAGCATTTT.

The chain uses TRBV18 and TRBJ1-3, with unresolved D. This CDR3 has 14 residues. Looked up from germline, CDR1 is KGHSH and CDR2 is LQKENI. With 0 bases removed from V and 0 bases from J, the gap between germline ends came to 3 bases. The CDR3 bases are TGTGCCAGCTCACCACCGAACTCTGGAAACACCATATATTTT. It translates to CASSPPNSGNTIYF.

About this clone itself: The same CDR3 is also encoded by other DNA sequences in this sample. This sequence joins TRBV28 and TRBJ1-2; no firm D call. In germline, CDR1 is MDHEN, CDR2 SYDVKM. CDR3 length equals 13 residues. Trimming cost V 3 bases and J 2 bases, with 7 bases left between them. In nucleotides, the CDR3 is TGTGCCAGCAGTTTGGGTGGGAACTATGGCTACACCTTC. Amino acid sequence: CASSLGGNYGYTF.

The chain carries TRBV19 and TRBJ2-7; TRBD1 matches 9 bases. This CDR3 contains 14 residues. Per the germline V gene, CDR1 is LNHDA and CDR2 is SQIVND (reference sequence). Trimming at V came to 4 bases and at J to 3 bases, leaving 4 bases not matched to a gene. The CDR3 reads CASSTRQGVYEQYF. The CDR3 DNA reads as TGTGCCAGTAGTACCAGACAGGGGGTCTACGAGCAGTACTTC.

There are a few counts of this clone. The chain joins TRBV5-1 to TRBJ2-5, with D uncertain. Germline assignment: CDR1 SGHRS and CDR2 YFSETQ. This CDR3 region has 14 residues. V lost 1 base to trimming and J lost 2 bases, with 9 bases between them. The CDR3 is CASSLLSRQETQYF. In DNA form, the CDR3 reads TGCGCCAGCAGCTTGCTTTCCCGGCAAGAGACCCAGTACTTC.

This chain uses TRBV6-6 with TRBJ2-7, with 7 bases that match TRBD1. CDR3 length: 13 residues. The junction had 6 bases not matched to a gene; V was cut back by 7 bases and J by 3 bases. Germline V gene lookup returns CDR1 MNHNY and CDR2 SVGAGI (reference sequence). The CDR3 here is CASTWDSRYEQYF. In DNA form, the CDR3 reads TGTGCCAGCACCTGGGACAGCCGCTACGAGCAGTACTTC.

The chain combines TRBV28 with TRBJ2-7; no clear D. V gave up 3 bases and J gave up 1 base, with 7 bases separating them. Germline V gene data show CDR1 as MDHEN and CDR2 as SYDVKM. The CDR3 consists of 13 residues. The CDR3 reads CASSLGFSYEQYF. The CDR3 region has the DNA TGTGCCAGCAGTTTGGGTTTTTCCTACGAGCAGTACTTC.

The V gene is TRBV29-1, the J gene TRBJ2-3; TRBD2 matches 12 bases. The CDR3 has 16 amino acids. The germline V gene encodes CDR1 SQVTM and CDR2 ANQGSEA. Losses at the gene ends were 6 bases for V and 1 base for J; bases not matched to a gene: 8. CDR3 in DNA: TGCAGCGTAAAACTAGGACTAGCGGGGCGCACAGATACGCAGTATTTT. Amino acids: CSVKLGLAGRTDTQYF.

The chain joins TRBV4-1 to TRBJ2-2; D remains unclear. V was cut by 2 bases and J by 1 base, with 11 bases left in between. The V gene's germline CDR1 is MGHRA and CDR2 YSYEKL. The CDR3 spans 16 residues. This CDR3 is CASSQLARMNTGELFF. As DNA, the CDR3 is TGCGCCAGCAGCCAATTGGCCCGGATGAACACCGGGGAGCTGTTTTTT.

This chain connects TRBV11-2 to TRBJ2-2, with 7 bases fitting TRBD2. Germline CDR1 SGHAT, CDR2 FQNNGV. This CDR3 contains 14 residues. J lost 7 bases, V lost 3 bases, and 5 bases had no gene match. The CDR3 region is CASSLAGDLGELFF. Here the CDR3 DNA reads TGTGCCAGCAGCTTGGCGGGGGATCTCGGGGAGCTGTTTTTT.

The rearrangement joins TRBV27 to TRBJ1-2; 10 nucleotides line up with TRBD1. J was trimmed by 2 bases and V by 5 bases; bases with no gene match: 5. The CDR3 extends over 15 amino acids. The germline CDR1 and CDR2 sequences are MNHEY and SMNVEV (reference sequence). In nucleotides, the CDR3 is TGTGCCAGCAGTGGATGGACAGGGGGGAACTATGGCTACACCTTC. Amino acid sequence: CASSGWTGGNYGYTF.

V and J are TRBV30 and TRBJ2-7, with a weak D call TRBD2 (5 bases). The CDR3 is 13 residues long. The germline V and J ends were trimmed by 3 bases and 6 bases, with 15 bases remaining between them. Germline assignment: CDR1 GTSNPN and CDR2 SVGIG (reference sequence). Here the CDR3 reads CAWSAVSEGEQYF. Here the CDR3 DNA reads TGTGCCTGGAGCGCCGTCAGTGAGGGCGAGCAGTACTTC.

The CDR3 protein is CASSSNRGGQNEQFF. DNA for the CDR3: TGTGCCAGCAGCTCTAACCGGGGGGGCCAAAATGAGCAGTTCTTC. V and J are TRBV7-2 and TRBJ2-1; 8 nucleotides agree with TRBD2. Germline trimming cut 4 bases from V and 7 bases from J; bases unmatched to any gene: 9. The CDR3 totals 15 residues. CDR1 and CDR2 from the germline V gene are SGHTA and FQGNSA.

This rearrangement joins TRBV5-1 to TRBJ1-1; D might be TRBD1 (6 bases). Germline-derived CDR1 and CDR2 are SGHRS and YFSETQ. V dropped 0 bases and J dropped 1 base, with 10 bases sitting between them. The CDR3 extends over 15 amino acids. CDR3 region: CASSLEGGWNTEAFF. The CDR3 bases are TGCGCCAGCAGCTTGGAGGGGGGATGGAACACTGAAGCTTTCTTT.

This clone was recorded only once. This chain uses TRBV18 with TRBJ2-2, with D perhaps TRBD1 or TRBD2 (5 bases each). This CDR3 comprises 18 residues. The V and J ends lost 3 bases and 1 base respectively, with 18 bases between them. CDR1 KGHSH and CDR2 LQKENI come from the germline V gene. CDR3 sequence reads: CASSPHYMGPQNTGELFF. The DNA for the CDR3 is TGTGCCAGCTCACCCCACTATATGGGACCCCAGAACACCGGGGAGCTGTTTTTT.

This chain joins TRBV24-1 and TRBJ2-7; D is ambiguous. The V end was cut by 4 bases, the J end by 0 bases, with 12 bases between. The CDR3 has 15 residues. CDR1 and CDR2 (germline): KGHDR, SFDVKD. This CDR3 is CATSDTTRSSYEQYF. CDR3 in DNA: TGTGCCACCAGTGACACCACCCGGAGCTCCTACGAGCAGTACTTC.

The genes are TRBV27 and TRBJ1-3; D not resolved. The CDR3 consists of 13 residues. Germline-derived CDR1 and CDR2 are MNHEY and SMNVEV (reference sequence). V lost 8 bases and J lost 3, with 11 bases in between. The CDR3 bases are TGTGCCAGCTGGGGAGCCAGTGGAAACACCATATATTTT. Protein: CASWGASGNTIYF.

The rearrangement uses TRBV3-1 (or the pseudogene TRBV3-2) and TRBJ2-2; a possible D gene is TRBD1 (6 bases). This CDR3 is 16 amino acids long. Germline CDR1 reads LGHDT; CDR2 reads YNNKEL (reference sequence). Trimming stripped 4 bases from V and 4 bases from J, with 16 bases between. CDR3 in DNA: TGTGCCAGCAGCCTCCAACCCACAGGGACCACCGGGGAGCTGTTTTTT. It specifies CASSLQPTGTTGELFF.

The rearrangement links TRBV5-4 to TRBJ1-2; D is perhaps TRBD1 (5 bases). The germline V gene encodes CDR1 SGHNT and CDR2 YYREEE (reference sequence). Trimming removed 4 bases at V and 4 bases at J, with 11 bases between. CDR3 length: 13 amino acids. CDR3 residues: CASSDGTAYGYTF. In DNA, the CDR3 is TGTGCCAGCAGCGACGGGACGGCCTATGGCTACACCTTC.

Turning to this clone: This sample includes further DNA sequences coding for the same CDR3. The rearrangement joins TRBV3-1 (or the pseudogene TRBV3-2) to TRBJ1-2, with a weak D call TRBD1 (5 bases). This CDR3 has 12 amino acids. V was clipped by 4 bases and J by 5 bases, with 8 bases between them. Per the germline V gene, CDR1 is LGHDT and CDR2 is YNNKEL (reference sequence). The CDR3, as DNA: TGTGCCAGCAGCCGGGGGGGGTATGGCTACACCTTC. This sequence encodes CASSRGGYGYTF.

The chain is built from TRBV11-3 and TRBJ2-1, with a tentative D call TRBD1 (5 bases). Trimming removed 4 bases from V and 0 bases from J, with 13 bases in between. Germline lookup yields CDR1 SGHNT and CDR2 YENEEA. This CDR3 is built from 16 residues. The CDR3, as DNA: TGTGCCAGCAGCTCAACGCAGGGCAGCTCCTACAATGAGCAGTTCTTC. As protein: CASSSTQGSSYNEQFF.

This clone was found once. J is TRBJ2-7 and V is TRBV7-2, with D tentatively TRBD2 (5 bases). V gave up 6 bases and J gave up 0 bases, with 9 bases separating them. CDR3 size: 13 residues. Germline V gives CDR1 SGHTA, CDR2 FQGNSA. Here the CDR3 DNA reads TGTGCCAGCAGTAGCGCCCACTCCTACGAGCAGTACTTC. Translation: CASSSAHSYEQYF.

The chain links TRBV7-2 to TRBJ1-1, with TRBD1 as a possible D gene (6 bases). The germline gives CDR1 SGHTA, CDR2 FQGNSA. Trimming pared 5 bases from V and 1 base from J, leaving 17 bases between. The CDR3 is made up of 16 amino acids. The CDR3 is CASSTRGQGPNTEAFF. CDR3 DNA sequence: TGTGCCAGCAGCACACGGGGCCAGGGGCCGAACACTGAAGCTTTCTTT.

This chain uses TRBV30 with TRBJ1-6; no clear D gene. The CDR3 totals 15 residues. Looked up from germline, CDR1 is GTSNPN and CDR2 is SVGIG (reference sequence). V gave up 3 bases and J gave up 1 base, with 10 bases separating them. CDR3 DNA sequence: TGTGCCTGGAGCTTAATTCAGTCCTATAATTCACCCCTCCACTTT. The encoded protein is CAWSLIQSYNSPLHF. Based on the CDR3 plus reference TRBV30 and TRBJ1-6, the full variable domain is SQTIHQWPATLVQPVGSPLSLECTVEGTSNPNLYWYRQAAGRGLQLLFYSVGIGQISSEVPQNLSASRPQDRQFILSSKKLLLSDSGFYLCAWSLIQSYNSPLHFGNGTRLTVT.

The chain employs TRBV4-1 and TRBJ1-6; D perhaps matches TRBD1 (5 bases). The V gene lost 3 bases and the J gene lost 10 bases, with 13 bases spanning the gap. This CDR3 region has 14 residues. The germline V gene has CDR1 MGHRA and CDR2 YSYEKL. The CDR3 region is CASSHPGFRSPLHF. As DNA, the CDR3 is TGCGCCAGCAGCCACCCAGGGTTTCGGTCACCCCTCCACTTT.